These 24 T cell receptor beta chains were sequenced from one sample in a study of cytomegalovirus exposure and HLA in healthy donors. The PCR made use of 60 Vbeta and 13 Jbeta primers. This table comes from immunoSEQ multiplex PCR, and its TCRdb copy is limited to in-frame clones, with some not included. This sample yields some 130,000 clones, of which 77% are seen a single time; 4.2% belongs to the top ten. Sequencing used PBMCs. All receptors come from a male donor in good health and CMV-seropositive.

The rearrangement uses TRBV29-1 and TRBJ2-3; D not certain. Trimming stripped 4 bases from V and 0 bases from J, with 8 bases between. CDR3 length: 13 amino acids. Germline V gene sequence: CDR1 SQVTM, CDR2 ANQGSEA. In nucleotides, the CDR3 is TGCAGCGTTGTCCCCCCTAGCACAGATACGCAGTATTTT. Amino acid sequence: CSVVPPSTDTQYF.

The V gene is TRBV28, the J gene TRBJ2-2, with TRBD1 matching 10 bases. Germline loops: CDR1 MDHEN, CDR2 SYDVKM. V dropped 7 bases and J dropped 7; count of bases not matched to a gene: 6. This CDR3 contains 14 residues. Here the CDR3 reads CASTRTGGGGELFF. CDR3 DNA: TGTGCCAGCACCCGGACAGGGGGGGGCGGGGAGCTGTTTTTT. The whole variable domain, filled in from reference TRBV28 and TRBJ2-2, reads DVKVTQSSRYLVKRTGEKVFLECVQDMDHENMFWYRQDPGLGLRLIYFSYDVKMKEKGDIPEGYSVSREKKERFSLILESASTNQTSMYLCASTRTGGGGELFFGEGSRLTVL.

The chain uses TRBV6-1 and TRBJ1-3, with a tentative D call TRBD1 (5 bases). V lost 2 bases and J 4 bases, leaving 9 bases between the germline ends. Germline-derived CDR1 and CDR2 are MNHNS and SASEGT. The CDR3 contains 14 residues. The CDR3 is CASSEQGFGNTIYF. The CDR3 DNA reads TGTGCCAGCAGTGAACAGGGTTTCGGAAACACCATATATTTT.

This chain links TRBV13 with TRBJ1-1; possibly TRBD1 for D (5 bases). Trimming removed 4 bases from V and 9 bases from J, with 18 bases in between. This CDR3 region has 14 residues. In germline, CDR1 is PRHDT, CDR2 FYEKMQ (reference sequence). For the CDR3, the DNA is TGTGCCAGCAGCTCCAGCTTGGGGGGGAATAAAGCTTTCTTT. It is translated as CASSSSLGGNKAFF.

This chain links TRBV7-2 with TRBJ1-4, with no clear D. With 3 bases removed from V and 7 bases from J, the gap between germline ends came to 12 bases. Germline lookup yields CDR1 SGHTA and CDR2 FQGNSA. The CDR3 loop spans 14 amino acids. The DNA for the CDR3 is TGTGCCAGCAGCTTCGGGTCCCGTCCTGAAAAACTGTTTTTT. It is translated as CASSFGSRPEKLFF.

The CDR3 loop is CASSPGSGSPDTQYF. The CDR3, as DNA: TGTGCCAGCAGTCCAGGGAGCGGGAGCCCAGATACGCAGTATTTT. J is TRBJ2-3 and V is TRBV7-3; TRBD2 agrees at 8 bases. Germline V lookup: CDR1 SGHTA, CDR2 FQGTGA. Germline trimming cut 6 bases from V and 4 bases from J; bases unmatched to any gene: 9. The CDR3 contains 15 residues.

The chain carries TRBV5-4 and TRBJ1-4; 8 positions agree with TRBD1. CDR3 length: 15 residues. CDR1 is SGHNT, CDR2 YYREEE, per germline (reference sequence). Trimming took 4 bases from V and 4 from J; bases not matched to a gene: 6. In DNA form, the CDR3 reads TGTGCCAGCAGCGCCTGGGACAGGAATAATGAAAAACTGTTTTTT. This translates into CASSAWDRNNEKLFF.

The genes are TRBV4-2 and TRBJ1-5; D gene unclear. The V and J ends lost 1 base and 3 bases respectively, with 10 bases between them. Germline lookup yields CDR1 LGHNA and CDR2 YNFKEQ. CDR3 length: 15 amino acids. The CDR3 spells CASSQVQVPNQPQHF. The CDR3 coding sequence is TGTGCCAGCAGCCAAGTGCAGGTACCCAATCAGCCCCAGCATTTT.

V and J are TRBV7-8 and TRBJ1-4; D is ambiguous. The germline gives CDR1 SGHVS, CDR2 FQNEAQ. This CDR3 region has 15 residues. Trimming cost V 6 bases and J 12 bases, with 23 bases left between them. The DNA for the CDR3 is TGTGCCAGCAGTGACGTGACACGTGGAATTTGGGAACTGTTTTTT. Residues: CASSDVTRGIWELFF. The whole variable domain, filled in from reference TRBV7-8 and TRBJ1-4, reads GAGVSQSPRYKVAKRGQDVALRCDPISGHVSLFWYQQALGQGPEFLTYFQNEAQLDKSGLPSDRFFAERPEGSVSTLKIQRTQQEDSAVYLCASSDVTRGIWELFFGSGTQLSVL.

The genes are TRBV6-1 and TRBJ2-7; D is perhaps TRBD2 (6 bases). Trimming left V 5 bases short and J 1 base short, with 15 bases between. In germline, CDR1 is MNHNS, CDR2 SASEGT. This CDR3 contains 15 residues. The CDR3 nucleotides are TGTGCCAGCAGTCCTGCTGCGGGACGGTCCTACGAGCAGTACTTC. The encoded protein is CASSPAAGRSYEQYF.

This chain connects TRBV13 to TRBJ2-7; no definite D call. The CDR3 totals 11 residues. V shed 2 bases and J shed 4 bases, with 3 bases lying between them. CDR1 PRHDT and CDR2 FYEKMQ come from the germline V gene (reference sequence). The CDR3 nucleotides read TGTGCCAGCAGCTTACGGTACGAGCAGTACTTC. It codes for CASSLRYEQYF.

The chain is built from TRBV27 and TRBJ2-3; no firm D call. This CDR3 region has 15 residues. Trimming shortened V by 0 bases and J by 6 bases, and 13 bases separated the two germline ends. The germline gives CDR1 MNHEY, CDR2 SMNVEV (reference sequence). The CDR3 DNA reads TGTGCCAGCAGTTTATCGTTAGTAAAGAGGGATACGCAGTATTTT. Protein: CASSLSLVKRDTQYF.

This rearrangement joins TRBV25-1 to TRBJ2-1, with TRBD1 matching 8 bases. CDR1 is MGHDK, CDR2 SYGVNS, per germline. Trimming cost V 2 bases and J 7 bases; bases outside gene matches: 4. The CDR3 loop spans 14 amino acids. The CDR3 DNA is TGTGCCAGCAGTGAAGCCAGGGGGCTGAATGAGCAGTTCTTC. Translating gives CASSEARGLNEQFF.

The rearrangement links TRBV6-1 to TRBJ2-7; 14 bases are a match to TRBD2. The length of the CDR3 is 15 residues. The V and J ends lost 6 bases and 4 bases, in that order; junction bases with no gene match: 5. In germline, CDR1 is MNHNS, CDR2 SASEGT. DNA of the CDR3: TGTGCCAGCAGGGGGGGACTAGCGGGGGTATACGAGCAGTACTTC. Translating it yields CASRGGLAGVYEQYF.

This rearrangement joins TRBV5-1 to TRBJ2-1; 10 bases line up with TRBD2. The CDR3 is 15 amino acids. Germline loops: CDR1 SGHRS, CDR2 YFSETQ. Trimming took 3 bases from V and 9 from J; bases not matched to a gene: 9. This CDR3 is CASSSVLAGTSEQFF. CDR3 bases: TGCGCCAGCAGCTCAGTACTAGCGGGGACCTCTGAGCAGTTCTTC.

The chain links TRBV5-4 to TRBJ2-1, with D perhaps matching TRBD1 (5 bases). Germline CDR1 SGHNT, CDR2 YYREEE (reference sequence). V was trimmed by 4 bases and J by 8 bases, leaving 10 bases between them. The CDR3 runs to 12 residues. This CDR3 reads CASSPDIDEQFF. In DNA, the CDR3 is TGTGCCAGCAGCCCGGACATTGATGAGCAGTTCTTC.

The CDR3 DNA reads as TGTGCCAGCAGCGCGGGACAGGGAAGGAGCTCTGGAAACACCATATATTTT. This codes for CASSAGQGRSSGNTIYF. J is TRBJ1-3 and V is TRBV7-2; 9 bases align to TRBD1. After removal of 5 bases from V and 0 bases from J, the junction contained 8 bases not matched to a gene. Germline V gives CDR1 SGHTA, CDR2 FQGNSA. CDR3 length: 17 amino acids.

This chain uses TRBV5-8 with TRBJ1-5; 11 positions match TRBD1. This CDR3 is 16 amino acids long. CDR1 and CDR2 from the germline V gene are SGHTS and YDEGEE. Losses at the gene ends were 4 bases for V and 0 bases for J; bases not matched to a gene: 3. CDR3 loop: CASSRDRGNSNQPQHF. CDR3 coding DNA: TGTGCCAGCAGCCGGGACAGGGGGAATAGCAATCAGCCCCAGCATTTT.

The chain links TRBV6-1 to TRBJ2-5; weak D call: TRBD1 (6 bases). The germline V gene encodes CDR1 MNHNS and CDR2 SASEGT. This CDR3 has 12 residues. Trimming removed 4 bases from V and 5 bases from J, with 8 bases in between. The CDR3 coding sequence is TGTGCCAGCAGTGCCGACAGGGAGACCCAGTACTTC. Its protein is CASSADRETQYF.

V is TRBV5-1 and J is TRBJ2-3, with 14 bases aligning to TRBD2. V lost 5 bases, J lost 3 bases, and 8 bases stayed unmatched. This CDR3 spans 17 amino acids. Germline loops: CDR1 SGHRS, CDR2 YFSETQ. CDR3 residues: CASRMGLAGVGTDTQYF. In DNA form, the CDR3 reads TGCGCCAGCAGAATGGGACTAGCGGGAGTTGGAACAGATACGCAGTATTTT.

The chain is built from TRBV19 and TRBJ2-4; possibly TRBD2 for D (7 bases). Trimming removed 5 bases from V and 2 bases from J, with 19 bases in between. The V gene's germline CDR1 is LNHDA and CDR2 SQIVND (reference sequence). This CDR3 is 17 amino acids long. The CDR3 DNA follows: TGTGCCAGTAGTCGGGGGGCTGGAGGCGAGACCAAAAACATTCAGTACTTC. Its protein product is CASSRGAGGETKNIQYF.

The chain is built from TRBV28 and TRBJ2-1; 8 bases fit TRBD1. CDR1 and CDR2 from the germline V gene are MDHEN and SYDVKM. V dropped 6 bases and J dropped 7; count of bases not matched to a gene: 11. There are 15 residues in the CDR3. For the CDR3, the DNA is TGTGCCAGCAGCCTCCTTGGACAGGGTCGAAATGAGCAGTTCTTC. It encodes CASSLLGQGRNEQFF. Looking up the rest from reference TRBV28 and TRBJ2-1 gives the full variable domain: DVKVTQSSRYLVKRTGEKVFLECVQDMDHENMFWYRQDPGLGLRLIYFSYDVKMKEKGDIPEGYSVSREKKERFSLILESASTNQTSMYLCASSLLGQGRNEQFFGPGTRLTVL.

The V gene is TRBV4-1, the J gene TRBJ2-7; TRBD1 agrees at 12 bases. The CDR3 is 15 amino acids. Per the germline V gene, CDR1 is MGHRA and CDR2 is YSYEKL. The V segment lost 3 bases and the J segment 7 bases; nucleotides outside the gene matches: 7. The CDR3 bases are TGCGCCAGCAGCCAGGAGGGACAGGGGGCCTGGGAGCAGTACTTC. Protein: CASSQEGQGAWEQYF.

The J gene is TRBJ2-4, the V gene TRBV10-1, with TRBD2 matching 8 bases. Germline V gives CDR1 WNHNN, CDR2 SYGVQD (reference sequence). J was trimmed by 0 bases and V by 5 bases; bases with no gene match: 12. The CDR3 has 18 amino acids. Written as DNA, the CDR3 is TGCGCCAGCAGTCCGGGACCCCGGGAGGGCCTAGCCAAAAACATTCAGTACTTC. Protein: CASSPGPREGLAKNIQYF.